Listed below are T cell receptor beta chains from one sample, sequenced in a study of immune evolution from preneoplasia to lung adenocarcinoma. Clones were read by immunoSEQ multiplex PCR, and TCRdb kept only the in-frame ones, dropping some. The sample has nearly 5,000 clones, 76% seen once; the top ten hold around a tenth. Sequenced sample: FFPE minimally invasive lung adenocarcinoma tissue. These receptors all stem from a person aged 65 to 79 with lung adenocarcinoma. The CDR3 runs from the conserved cysteine through the conserved F or W. A D gene is named only where the DNA matches it firmly. Expanded clones are given a class, and other clones once, few, many or no size at all.

TRBV7-9	14	-	TRBJ2-4	-	TGTGCCAGCAGCTTGGAAAAGACGACAAACATTCAGTACTTC	CASSLEKTTNIQYF
TRBV18	17	-	TRBJ2-7	-	TGTGCCAGCTCACCCCCGGGGTGGTCGGGGAGCCAGGGCGAGCAGTACTTC	CASSPPGWSGSQGEQYF
TRBV5-5	14	-	TRBJ2-5	-	TGTGCCAGCAGCTTGCCACAGGGTGGAGAGACCCAGTACTTC	CASSLPQGGETQYF
TRBV4-2	15	-	TRBJ1-5	-	TGTGCCAGCAGCCAAGATGGACAGCCGAATCAGCCCCAGCATTTT	CASSQDGQPNQPQHF
TRBV7-8	12	-	TRBJ2-1	-	TGTGCCAGCAGCGCCCCCCGGGGTGAGCAGTTCTTC	CASSAPRGEQFF
TRBV4-2	17	TRBD2	TRBJ2-3	-	TGTGCCAGCAGCCAAGATTTTGGGCGGGGGACCACAGATACGCAGTATTTT	CASSQDFGRGTTDTQYF
TRBV30	13	-	TRBJ1-2	-	TGTGCCTGGAGTGTGGGGAGGGAAGAGGGCTACACCTTC	CAWSVGREEGYTF
TRBV6-1	15	-	TRBJ2-7	-	TGTGCCAGCAGAGCAGCCGGGTACAGCTCCTACGAGCAGTACTTC	CASRAAGYSSYEQYF
TRBV28	13	-	TRBJ1-1	few	TGTGCCAGTAATACCTTCAGGGTAACTGAAGCTTTCTTT	CASNTFRVTEAFF
TRBV11-2	14	-	TRBJ1-1	-	TGTGCCAGCAGCTGGGGCGACGGTAGTAGGGAAGCTTTCTTT	CASSWGDGSREAFF
TRBV28	14	-	TRBJ2-7	-	TGTGCCAGCAGTTTAGAGGGGCTTGCTGGCGAGCAGTACTTC	CASSLEGLAGEQYF
TRBV4-2	16	TRBD1	TRBJ2-1	few	TGTGCCAGCAGCCAACAGACAGGGGCTAGCGACAATGAGCAGTTCTTC	CASSQQTGASDNEQFF
TRBV28	15	-	TRBJ1-1	once	TGTGCCAGCAGTTTATTTTCGCCCGGGAGAACTGAAGCTTTCTTT	CASSLFSPGRTEAFF
TRBV6-7	16	TRBD1	TRBJ2-2	-	TGTGCCAGCAGTTACCTCAGACAGGGGGAAGCCGGGGAGCTGTTTTTT	CASSYLRQGEAGELFF
TRBV11-2	19	TRBD2	TRBJ2-7	-	TGTGCCAGCAGCCCTCTCCCCGGGACTAGCGGGATAAACTCCTACGAGCAGTACTTC	CASSPLPGTSGINSYEQYF
TRBV6-5	15	-	TRBJ2-7	-	TGTGCCAGCAGTTACCCGTTCGGTGCGTCCTACGAGCAGTACTTT	CASSYPFGASYEQYF
TRBV28	15	-	TRBJ2-1	-	TGTGCCGGAACGCAATTAGCGGATATTAACAATGAGCAGTTCTTC	CAGTQLADINNEQFF
TRBV5-4	14	TRBD1	TRBJ2-5	-	TGTGCCAGCAGCTCGGACAGGGCGCAAGAGACCCAGTACTTC	CASSSDRAQETQYF
TRBV5-8	15	TRBD1	TRBJ1-5	-	TGTGCCAGCAGCTTGTACAGGGGTGAAGATCAGCCCCAGCATTTT	CASSLYRGEDQPQHF
TRBV7-3	19	TRBD2	TRBJ2-2	-	TGTGCCAGCAGCTTCCTCCCCAGCGGGAGGGAACCGAACACCGGGGAGCTGTTTTTT	CASSFLPSGREPNTGELFF
TRBV29-1	12	-	TRBJ2-3	-	TGCAGCGTGAGGGGTAGCACAGATACGCAGTATTTT	CSVRGSTDTQYF
TRBV5-1	16	-	TRBJ1-2	-	TGCGCCAGCAGCCCGGACGGGACCACGGCGGACTATGGCTACACCTTC	CASSPDGTTADYGYTF
TRBV18	15	TRBD2	TRBJ2-5	-	TGTGCCAGCTCACCTCCAGCGGGAGGGCCAGAGACCCAGTACTTC	CASSPPAGGPETQYF
TRBV10-3	16	-	TRBJ2-6	-	TGTGCCATCAGTGAGGGGAGCAACTCTGGGGCCAACGTCCTGACTTTC	CAISEGSNSGANVLTF
TRBV7-2	14	TRBD2	TRBJ2-3	once	TGTGCCAGCAGCTTTGCGGGAGGATCAGATACGCAGTATTTT	CASSFAGGSDTQYF
TRBV6-1	15	-	TRBJ2-2	-	TGTGCCAGCAGTGTCATGGACAGAGACACCGGGGAGCTGTTTTTT	CASSVMDRDTGELFF
TRBV11-2	15	TRBD1	TRBJ2-2	-	TGTGCCAGCAGCGTCCGACAGGGTGGGACCGGGGAGCTGTTTTTT	CASSVRQGGTGELFF
TRBV29-1	12	-	TRBJ1-1	few	TGCAGCGTTATTCGAAGGGGCGTTGAAGCTTTCTTT	CSVIRRGVEAFF
TRBV29-1	17	TRBD1	TRBJ1-4	-	TGCAGCCCCCTTGGGGCAGGGGGGAACCCAACTAATGAAAAACTGTTTTTT	CSPLGAGGNPTNEKLFF
TRBV7-6	16	TRBD2	TRBJ2-2	once	TGTGCCAGCAGCTTAGCGGCTAGCGGGAACACCGGGGAGCTGTTTTTT	CASSLAASGNTGELFF
TRBV4-1	16	TRBD2	TRBJ2-1	-	TGCGCCAGCAGCCTTGGGACTAGCGGGGCAATTAATGAGCAGTTCTTC	CASSLGTSGAINEQFF
TRBV2	15	TRBD1	TRBJ2-7	-	TGTGCCAGCAGTGAATTGGGACAGAGAGACTACGAGCAGTACTTC	CASSELGQRDYEQYF
TRBV14	16	-	TRBJ2-5	once	TGTGCCAGCAGCCAAGATGCGGGTAGGAGCGTTGAGACCCAGTACTTC	CASSQDAGRSVETQYF
TRBV18	15	-	TRBJ2-2	few	TGTGCCAGCTCACCTCTCGGGCCTTCCACCGGGGAGCTGTTTTTT	CASSPLGPSTGELFF
TRBV10-3	15	TRBD2	TRBJ2-1	-	TGTGCCATCAGTGAGCGTAGCGGGACCTACAATGAGCAGTTCTTC	CAISERSGTYNEQFF
TRBV7-9	15	TRBD2	TRBJ2-7	-	TGTGCCAGCAGCTTCCCGACTAGCGGGGAGGAGGAGCAGTACTTC	CASSFPTSGEEEQYF